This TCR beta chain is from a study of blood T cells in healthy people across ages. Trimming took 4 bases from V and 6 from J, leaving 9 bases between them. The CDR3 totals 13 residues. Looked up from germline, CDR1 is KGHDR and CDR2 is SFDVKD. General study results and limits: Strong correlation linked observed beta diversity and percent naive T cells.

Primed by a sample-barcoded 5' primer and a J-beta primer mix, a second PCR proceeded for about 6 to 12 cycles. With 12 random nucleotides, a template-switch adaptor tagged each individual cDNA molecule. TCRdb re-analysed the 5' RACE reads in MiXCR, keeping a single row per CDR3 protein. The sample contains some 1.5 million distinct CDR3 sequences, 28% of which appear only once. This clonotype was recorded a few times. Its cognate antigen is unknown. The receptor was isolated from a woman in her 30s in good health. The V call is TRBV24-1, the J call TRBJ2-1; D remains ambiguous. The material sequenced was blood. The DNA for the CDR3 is TGTGCCACCAGTGACGTGAACCGCAATGAGCAGTTCTTC. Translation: CATSDVNRNEQFF.